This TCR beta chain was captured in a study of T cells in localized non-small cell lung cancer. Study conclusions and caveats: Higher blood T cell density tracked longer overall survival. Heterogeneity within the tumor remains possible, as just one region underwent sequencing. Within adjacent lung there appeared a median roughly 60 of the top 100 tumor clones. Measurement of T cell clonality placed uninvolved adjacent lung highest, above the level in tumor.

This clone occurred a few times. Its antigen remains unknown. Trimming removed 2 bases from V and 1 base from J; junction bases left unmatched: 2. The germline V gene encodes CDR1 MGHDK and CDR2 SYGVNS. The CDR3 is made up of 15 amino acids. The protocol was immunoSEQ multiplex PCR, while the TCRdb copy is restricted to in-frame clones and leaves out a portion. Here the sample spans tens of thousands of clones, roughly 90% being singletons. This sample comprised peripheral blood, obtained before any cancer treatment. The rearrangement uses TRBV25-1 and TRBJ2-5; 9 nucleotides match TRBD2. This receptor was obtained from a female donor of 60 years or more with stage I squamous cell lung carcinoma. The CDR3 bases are TGTGCCAGCAGTGAACCGACTAGCGGCCAAGAGACCCAGTACTTC. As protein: CASSEPTSGQETQYF. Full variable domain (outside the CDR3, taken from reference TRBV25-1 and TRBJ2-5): EADIYQTPRYLVIGTGKKITLECSQTMGHDKMYWYQQDPGMELHLIHYSYGVNSTEKGDLSSESTVSRIRTEHFPLTLESARPSHTSQYLCASSEPTSGQETQYFGPGTRLLVL.